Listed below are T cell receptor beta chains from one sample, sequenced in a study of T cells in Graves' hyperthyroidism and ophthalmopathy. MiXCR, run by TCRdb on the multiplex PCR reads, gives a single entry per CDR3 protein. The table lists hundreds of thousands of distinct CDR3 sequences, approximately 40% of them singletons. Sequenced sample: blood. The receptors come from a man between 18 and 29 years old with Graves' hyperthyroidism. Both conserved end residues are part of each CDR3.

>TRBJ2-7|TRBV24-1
CASMPIAGDEQYF
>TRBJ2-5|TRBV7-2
CASSPAQTSGGSQETQYF
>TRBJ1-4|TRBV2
CASSEIGTGSTNEKLFF
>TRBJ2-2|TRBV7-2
CASSQVLAIGELFF
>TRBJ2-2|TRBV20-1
CSAFRTGELFF
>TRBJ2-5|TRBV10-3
CASSGGTAKRWETQYF
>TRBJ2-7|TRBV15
CATSSLGEENEQYF
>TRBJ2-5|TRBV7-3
CASSPGTSTAETQYF
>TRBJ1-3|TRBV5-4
CASSLWGLGNTIYF
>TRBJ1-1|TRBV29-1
CTDGNTEAFF
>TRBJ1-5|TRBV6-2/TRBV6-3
CASSYSRTPQHF
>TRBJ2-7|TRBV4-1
CASSPWDGHYEQYF
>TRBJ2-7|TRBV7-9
CASSSKRASYEQYF
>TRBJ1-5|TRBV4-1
CASSQPGTAHPSHQPQHF
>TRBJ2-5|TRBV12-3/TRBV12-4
CASSQQGQIQETQYF
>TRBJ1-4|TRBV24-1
CATSDSSATNEKLFF
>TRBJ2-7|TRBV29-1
CSVEEEGSYEQYF
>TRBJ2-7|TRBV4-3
CASSQSGGSSSYEQYF
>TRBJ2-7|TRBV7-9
CASSLEAGGNYEQYF
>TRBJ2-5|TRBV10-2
CASSDAGLAGETQYF
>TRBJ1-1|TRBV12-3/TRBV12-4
CASSLFGSYTEAFF
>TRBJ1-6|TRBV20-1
CSARDQAREWGSPLHF
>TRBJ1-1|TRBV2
CAAGNTEAFF
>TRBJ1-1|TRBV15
CATSVGQGSDTEAFF
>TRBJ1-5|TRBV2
CASSSDRAAQPQHF
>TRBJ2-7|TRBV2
CASSGQGLLSYEQYF
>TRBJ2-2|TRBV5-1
CASTPDPGELFF
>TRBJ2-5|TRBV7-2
CASSLRASEKETQYF
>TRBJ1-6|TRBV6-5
CASSYLQGRDSPLHF
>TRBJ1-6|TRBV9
CASRGVDGSPLHF
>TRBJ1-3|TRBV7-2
CASSLSATVANTIYF
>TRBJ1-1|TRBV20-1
CSARLTGNTEAFF